A single sample gave rise to the 30 T cell receptor beta chains below, sequenced in a study of PD-1 blockade in classical Hodgkin lymphoma. The data were produced by immunoSEQ multiplex PCR, yet TCRdb's version contains in-frame clones alone and is incomplete. The table lists 30,000 or so clones, 85% of them singletons. All the patients suffered relapse after autologous stem cell transplantation, and brentuximab vedotin exposure differed. Investigators isolated CD4+ T cells from thawed PBMCs through magnetic negative selection. The sequencing here drew on CD4+ T cells from blood, taken at baseline. The source is a human donor with classical Hodgkin lymphoma.

This chain joins TRBV7-2 and TRBJ1-1; D remains unclear. Trimming left V 5 bases short and J 5 bases short, with 9 bases between. CDR3 size: 12 residues. Germline values: CDR1 SGHTA, CDR2 FQGNSA. This CDR3 reads CASSAVGTEAFF. The CDR3 region has the DNA TGTGCCAGCAGCGCCGTTGGGACTGAAGCTTTCTTT.

The sample holds one count of this clone. At one end the junction does not follow the germline gene, possibly because of a read error. CDR3 in amino acids: CASSISTGTSRDTQYF. CDR3 DNA: TGTGCCAGTAGTATCTCGACCGGGACTAGCAGAGATACGCAGTATTTT. This rearrangement joins TRBV19 to TRBJ2-3; 9 bases fit TRBD2. The germline CDR1 and CDR2 sequences are LNHDA and SQIVND (reference sequence). This CDR3 region has 16 residues.

This chain links TRBV2 with TRBJ1-2; possible D gene TRBD1, 6 bases. The germline V gene encodes CDR1 SNHLY and CDR2 FYNNEI. The CDR3 is made up of 13 amino acids. Trimming left V 1 base short and J 4 bases short, with 7 bases between. The CDR3 nucleotides are TGTGCCAGCAGTGAAGGGACAGCCTATGGCTACACCTTC. Encoded protein: CASSEGTAYGYTF.

The chain employs TRBV29-1 and TRBJ1-2, with a weak D call TRBD1 (6 bases). The CDR3 runs to 14 residues. Germline CDR1 SQVTM, CDR2 ANQGSEA. V was trimmed by 7 bases and J by 4 bases, leaving 19 bases between them. The CDR3 nucleotides are TGCAGCGCCTTTATGGACAGAGGGCCCTATGGCTACACCTTC. Protein product: CSAFMDRGPYGYTF.

This clone was observed a single time. V usage is TRBV9 and J usage is TRBJ2-3, with TRBD2 matching over 9 bases. There are 15 residues in the CDR3. Germline CDR1 is SGDLS and CDR2 is YYNGEE. The J segment lost 3 bases and the V segment lost 3 bases, leaving 5 bases of the junction unmatched. CDR3: CASSGGGGGTDTQYF. CDR3 nucleotides: TGTGCCAGCAGCGGCGGGGGGGGTGGAACAGATACGCAGTATTTT.

This sequence joins TRBV28 and TRBJ2-7; 8 bases map to TRBD1. Germline CDR1 MDHEN, CDR2 SYDVKM. The CDR3 runs to 14 residues. J lost 7 bases, V lost 5 bases, and 10 bases had no gene match. CDR3 region: CASSHPGQVYEQYF. In nucleotides, the CDR3 is TGTGCCAGCAGTCATCCGGGACAGGTTTATGAGCAGTACTTC.

The chain carries TRBV4-2 and TRBJ1-2; D is unresolved. Per the germline V gene, CDR1 is LGHNA and CDR2 is YNFKEQ. CDR3 length equals 13 residues. Trimming cost V 0 bases and J 5 bases, with 7 bases left between them. In DNA form, the CDR3 reads TGTGCCAGCAGCCAAGAAGGGTTATATGGCTACACCTTC. It codes for CASSQEGLYGYTF.

V and J are TRBV5-6 and TRBJ2-3; D not resolved. Germline assignment: CDR1 SGHDT and CDR2 YYEEEE. CDR3 length equals 16 residues. V was shortened by 4 bases and J by 5 bases, with 20 bases between the two germline ends. The DNA for the CDR3 is TGTGCCAGCAGCCGGATCTTGCCCCTGGTAGGAGATACGCAGTATTTT. Its protein is CASSRILPLVGDTQYF.

This chain links TRBV19 with TRBJ1-2; TRBD1 agrees at 7 bases. V lost 4 bases and J lost 1; bases outside the gene matches: 3. The V gene's germline CDR1 is LNHDA and CDR2 SQIVND (reference sequence). The CDR3 totals 14 residues. The CDR3 nucleotides are TGTGCCAGTAGTAGGCAGGGGGTTAACTATGGCTACACCTTC. Protein product: CASSRQGVNYGYTF.

The rearrangement joins TRBV11-2 to TRBJ2-3; possible D gene TRBD1, 6 bases. The CDR3 is 15 amino acids. Germline CDR1 SGHAT, CDR2 FQNNGV. The V end lost 3 bases, the J end lost 3 bases, and 13 bases lay between the germline ends. Written as DNA, the CDR3 is TGTGCCAGCAGCTTCGTGGGGGCCGGTACAGATACGCAGTATTTT. The encoded protein is CASSFVGAGTDTQYF.

This sequence joins TRBV6-6 and TRBJ1-2; D is unclear. V was cut by 8 bases and J by 4 bases, with 5 bases left in between. The CDR3 contains 10 residues. The germline CDR1 and CDR2 sequences are MNHNY and SVGAGI (reference sequence). CDR3 sequence: CASGSYGYTF. The CDR3 bases are TGTGCCAGCGGTAGCTATGGCTACACCTTC.

The chain links TRBV14 to TRBJ2-3; a possible D gene is TRBD2 (5 bases). The length of the CDR3 is 15 residues. Trimming stripped 3 bases from V and 5 bases from J, with 15 bases between. CDR1 is SGHDN and CDR2 is FVKESK in the germline V gene. The CDR3 sequence is CASSQTWGVVDTQYF. The CDR3 nucleotides read TGTGCCAGCAGCCAGACTTGGGGAGTAGTAGATACGCAGTATTTT.

This rearrangement joins TRBV18 to TRBJ1-3; no firm D call. Germline V gives CDR1 KGHSH, CDR2 LQKENI. The CDR3 contains 16 residues. Trimming took off 0 bases at V and 3 bases at J, with 12 bases between the two ends. The CDR3 loop reads CASSPPSGIGGNTIYF. CDR3 DNA sequence: TGTGCCAGCTCACCACCGTCGGGAATCGGTGGAAACACCATATATTTT. Full variable domain (rest looked up from reference TRBV18 and TRBJ1-3): NAGVMQNPRHLVRRRGQEARLRCSPMKGHSHVYWYRQLPEEGLKFMVYLQKENIIDESGMPKERFSAEFPKEGPSILRIQQVVRGDSAAYFCASSPPSGIGGNTIYFGEGSWLTVV.

This chain uses TRBV5-1 with TRBJ2-3, with 8 bases identical to TRBD2. Trimming cost V 3 bases and J 6 bases; bases outside gene matches: 6. This CDR3 contains 14 residues. Germline-derived CDR1 and CDR2 are SGHRS and YFSETQ. The CDR3 nucleotides read TGCGCCAGCAGCTCCGGTCCGGGAGGGGATACGCAGTATTTT. It encodes CASSSGPGGDTQYF.

The V and J genes are TRBV11-2 and TRBJ2-2; D gene ambiguous. The CDR3 sequence is 14 residues long. Trimming took off 0 bases at V and 6 bases at J, with 8 bases between the two ends. CDR1 and CDR2 from the germline V gene are SGHAT and FQNNGV. The CDR3 DNA follows: TGTGCCAGCAGCTTAGAGGAGTTCCCCGGGGAGCTGTTTTTT. The encoded protein is CASSLEEFPGELFF.

The gene calls are TRBV5-1 and TRBJ2-7, with TRBD1 matching over 11 bases. CDR3 size: 14 residues. Trimming cost V 4 bases and J 3 bases; bases outside gene matches: 3. CDR1 is SGHRS, CDR2 YFSETQ, per germline. The CDR3 DNA is TGCGCCAGCAGCACGGACAGGGGGCTCTACGAGCAGTACTTC. Protein: CASSTDRGLYEQYF.

The gene calls are TRBV19 and TRBJ2-4; no reliable D call. The CDR3 loop spans 15 amino acids. Trimming shortened V by 3 bases and J by 7 bases, and 16 bases separated the two germline ends. Germline-derived CDR1 and CDR2 are LNHDA and SQIVND (reference sequence). This chain's CDR3 is CASSISRLPTNIQYF. CDR3 sequence (DNA): TGTGCCAGTAGTATTAGTAGGCTTCCAACTAACATTCAGTACTTC.

The CDR3 is CASSTHRAGYGYTF. DNA of the CDR3: TGTGCCAGCAGTACCCACAGGGCAGGCTATGGCTACACCTTC. The chain combines TRBV28 with TRBJ1-2; the D gene is possibly TRBD1 (6 bases). The CDR3 is 14 residues long. Trimming took off 5 bases at V and 4 bases at J, with 14 bases between the two ends. Germline loops: CDR1 MDHEN, CDR2 SYDVKM.

The V call is TRBV5-1, the J call TRBJ2-3; 10 bases match TRBD1. Trimming at V came to 4 bases and at J to 1 base, leaving 3 bases not matched to a gene. The CDR3 runs to 15 residues. The V gene's germline CDR1 is SGHRS and CDR2 YFSETQ. The CDR3 region has the DNA TGCGCCAGCAGCACGGACAGGGGGGGCACAGATACGCAGTATTTT. It codes for CASSTDRGGTDTQYF.

The rearrangement uses TRBV29-1 and TRBJ2-7, with D maybe TRBD2 (5 bases). Germline CDR1 SQVTM, CDR2 ANQGSEA. CDR3 size: 12 residues. Trimming cost V 7 bases and J 4 bases, with 14 bases left between them. The CDR3 loop reads CSAENREYEQYF. In nucleotides, the CDR3 is TGCAGCGCGGAAAACCGGGAATACGAGCAGTACTTC.

The chain carries TRBV28 and TRBJ2-5, with D possibly matching TRBD1 (6 bases). CDR1 and CDR2 (germline): MDHEN, SYDVKM. This CDR3 comprises 15 residues. Trimming stripped 4 bases from V and 5 bases from J, with 17 bases between. CDR3 DNA sequence: TGTGCCAGCAGTTATCGGAGCAGGGGCGGCGAGACCCAGTACTTC. It yields the protein CASSYRSRGGETQYF.

This clone was detected only a few times. The rearrangement uses TRBV6-5 and TRBJ1-2; no reliable D call. Germline CDR1 MNHEY, CDR2 SVGAGI. This CDR3 spans 13 amino acids. Between the trimmed V and J ends, which lost 5 bases and 4 bases, there was a span of 11 bases. The CDR3, as DNA: TGTGCCAGCAGTCCCCCGGCAGCCTATGGCTACACCTTC. As protein: CASSPPAAYGYTF.

The chain has TRBV10-3 and TRBJ1-2, with a tentative D call TRBD1 (5 bases). CDR1 is ENHRY and CDR2 is SYGVKD in the germline V gene. V lost 4 bases to trimming and J lost 8 bases, with 23 bases between them. The CDR3 covers 16 residues. The CDR3 region has the DNA TGTGCCATCAGTGCCCCGGGGGTGCAATTTACCGCCGGCTACACCTTC. As protein: CAISAPGVQFTAGYTF.

This clone showed up just a few times. The chain carries TRBV27 and TRBJ1-1; tentative D call: TRBD1 (5 bases). V gave up 4 bases and J gave up 0 bases, with 12 bases separating them. Germline CDR1 is MNHEY and CDR2 is SMNVEV (reference sequence). The CDR3 spans 15 residues. The CDR3 coding sequence is TGTGCCAGCAGTTCGCGAGGGACCATGAACACTGAAGCTTTCTTT. The encoded protein is CASSSRGTMNTEAFF.

The V and J genes are TRBV28 and TRBJ2-7; 12 nucleotides align to TRBD2. The CDR3 is 16 residues long. V trimming: 4 bases; J trimming: 2 bases; junction bases outside the gene matches: 6. From germline, CDR1 is MDHEN and CDR2 SYDVKM. The CDR3 nucleotides read TGTGCCAGCAGTTCCCCTCGGACTAGCGGGACCTACGAGCAGTACTTC. As protein: CASSSPRTSGTYEQYF.

The V gene is TRBV30, the J gene TRBJ1-3; possibly TRBD1 for D (5 bases). This CDR3 contains 14 residues. V dropped 4 bases and J dropped 8 bases, with 18 bases sitting between them. Germline CDR1 GTSNPN, CDR2 SVGIG (reference sequence). In DNA form, the CDR3 reads TGTGCCTGGACCCGGGGAGGGGCAGGTGACACCATATATTTT. Protein sequence: CAWTRGGAGDTIYF.

The J gene is TRBJ2-5, the V gene TRBV6-6, with D tentatively TRBD1 (5 bases). The length of the CDR3 is 14 residues. V lost 6 bases and J 2 bases, leaving 13 bases between the germline ends. The germline V gene encodes CDR1 MNHNY and CDR2 SVGAGI (reference sequence). The CDR3 DNA is TGTGCCAGCAGAGCCCCAGGGATTCAAGAGACCCAGTACTTC. Amino acid sequence: CASRAPGIQETQYF.

V and J are TRBV2 and TRBJ2-2, with TRBD1 matching over 9 bases. Trimming removed 8 bases from V and 5 bases from J; junction bases left unmatched: 6. CDR1 is SNHLY, CDR2 FYNNEI, per germline. CDR3 length: 14 residues. The CDR3 DNA follows: TGTGCCAGCTTCCGGGACAGGGATACCGGGGAGCTGTTTTTT. Amino acids: CASFRDRDTGELFF.

This clone was counted a few times. The chain links TRBV28 to TRBJ1-2; D possibly corresponds to TRBD1 (6 bases). CDR3 size: 14 residues. Trimming left V 4 bases short and J 4 bases short, with 13 bases between. The V gene's germline CDR1 is MDHEN and CDR2 SYDVKM. The CDR3 is CASSSSRDIYGYTF. CDR3 coding DNA: TGTGCCAGCAGTTCTTCCAGGGACATCTATGGCTACACCTTC.

V gene TRBV7-2 combines with J gene TRBJ2-4; tentative D call: TRBD1 (6 bases). The V gene's germline CDR1 is SGHTA and CDR2 FQGNSA. CDR3 length equals 16 residues. The V gene lost 5 bases and the J gene lost 6 bases, with 20 bases spanning the gap. CDR3: CASSTSSGTPTNIQYF. The CDR3 nucleotides are TGTGCCAGCAGCACCTCCTCCGGGACACCCACAAACATTCAGTACTTC. The full variable domain, completed using reference TRBV7-2 and TRBJ2-4, is GAGVSQSPSNKVTEKGKDVELRCDPISGHTALYWYRQSLGQGLEFLIYFQGNSAPDKSGLPSDRFSAERTGGSVSTLTIQRTQQEDSAVYLCASSTSSGTPTNIQYFGAGTRLSVL.